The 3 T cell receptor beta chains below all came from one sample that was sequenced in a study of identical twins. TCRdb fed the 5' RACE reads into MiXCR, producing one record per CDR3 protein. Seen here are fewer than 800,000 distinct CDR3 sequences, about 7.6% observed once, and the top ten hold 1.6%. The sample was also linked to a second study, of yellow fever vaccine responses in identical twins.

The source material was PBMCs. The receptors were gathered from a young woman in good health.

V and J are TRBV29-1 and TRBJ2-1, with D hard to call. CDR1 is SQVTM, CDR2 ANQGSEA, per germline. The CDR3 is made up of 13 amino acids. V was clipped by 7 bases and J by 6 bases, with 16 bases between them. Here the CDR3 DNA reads TGCAGCGGTGTGGGCGGAGCAGTCAATGAGCAGTTCTTC. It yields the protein CSGVGGAVNEQFF.

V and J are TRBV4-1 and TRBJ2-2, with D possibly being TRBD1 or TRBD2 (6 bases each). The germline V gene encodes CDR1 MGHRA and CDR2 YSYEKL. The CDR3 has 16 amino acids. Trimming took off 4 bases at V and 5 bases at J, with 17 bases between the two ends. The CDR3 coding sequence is TGCGCCAGCAGCCCCCAAGGGGGGTCGACTACCGGGGAGCTGTTTTTT. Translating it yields CASSPQGGSTTGELFF.

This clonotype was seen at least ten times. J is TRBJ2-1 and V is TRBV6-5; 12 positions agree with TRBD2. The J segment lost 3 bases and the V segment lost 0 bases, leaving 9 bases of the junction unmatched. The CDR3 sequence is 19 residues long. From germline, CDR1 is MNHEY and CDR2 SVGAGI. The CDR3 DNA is TGTGCCAGCAGTTACTCGCCTAGCGGGGGGGCGACCCTCTACAATGAGCAGTTCTTC. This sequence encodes CASSYSPSGGATLYNEQFF.